Shown below are 27 T cell receptor beta chains from a single sample sequenced in a study of blood T cells in healthy people across ages. Primers used in a second PCR of roughly 6 to 11 cycles were a sample-barcoded 5' primer and a J-beta primer mix. TCRdb itself ran the 5' RACE reads through MiXCR, one entry per CDR3 protein. The sample lists about 1,800,000 distinct CDR3 sequences, roughly 27% occurring once. Sequencing input: blood. The receptors were sampled from a woman aged 25 to 45 in good health.

V usage is TRBV2 and J usage is TRBJ1-5; D uncertain. CDR3 length equals 13 residues. The ends were cut back, 2 bases at V and 5 bases at J, with 7 bases in the middle. In germline, CDR1 is SNHLY, CDR2 FYNNEI. This CDR3 is CASSEPPHQPQHF. The DNA of the CDR3 is TGTGCCAGCAGTGAACCTCCCCATCAGCCCCAGCATTTT.

This rearrangement joins TRBV15 to TRBJ1-1, with a tentative D call TRBD1 (5 bases). Deletions cut 3 bases from V and 1 base from J, with 15 bases between. CDR1 and CDR2 (germline): LNHNV, YYDKDF (reference sequence). The CDR3 has 16 amino acids. The CDR3 bases are TGTGCCACCAGCAGTTGGGGAACAGGAAGGAACACTGAAGCTTTCTTT. Its translation: CATSSWGTGRNTEAFF.

The V and J genes are TRBV2 and TRBJ1-4; 9 positions match TRBD1. Germline CDR1 is SNHLY and CDR2 is FYNNEI. Trimming at V came to 6 bases and at J to 6 bases, leaving 11 bases not matched to a gene. The CDR3 contains 16 residues. CDR3 residues: CASSNDRTGAHEKLFF. CDR3 nucleotide sequence: TGTGCCAGCAGCAATGATAGGACAGGGGCGCATGAAAAACTGTTTTTT.

This clonotype occurred a few times. The V call is TRBV12-3 or TRBV12-4, the J call TRBJ1-2, with 9 bases fitting TRBD1. CDR3 length equals 13 residues. Trimming cost V 5 bases and J 8 bases; bases outside gene matches: 6. CDR3 DNA: TGTGCCAGCAGTGAGGGACAGGGAAGCGGCTACACCTTC. Protein product: CASSEGQGSGYTF.

This clonotype was counted many times. V usage is TRBV12-3 or TRBV12-4 and J usage is TRBJ2-3, with D hard to call. This CDR3 has 16 residues. V lost 3 bases and J 0 bases, leaving 13 bases between the germline ends. The CDR3 loop is CASSFSGSPSTDTQYF. The CDR3 DNA follows: TGTGCCAGCAGTTTCAGTGGATCCCCTAGCACAGATACGCAGTATTTT.

The V and J genes are TRBV7-2 and TRBJ2-5; 8 nucleotides match TRBD2. Germline CDR1 SGHTA, CDR2 FQGNSA. CDR3 size: 13 residues. Losses at the gene ends were 7 bases for V and 7 bases for J; bases not matched to a gene: 8. CDR3 bases: TGTGCCAGCAAAGACCCGGGAGGGGGGACCCAGTACTTC. Translated: CASKDPGGGTQYF.

The V call is TRBV20-1, the J call TRBJ1-2; D uncertain. Germline V CDR1 and CDR2: DFQATT, SNEGSKA (reference sequence). The germline V and J ends were trimmed by 2 bases and 4 bases, with 14 bases remaining between them. This CDR3 comprises 14 residues. CDR3 DNA: TGCAGTGCTAGATTTAGTTTCGTGGGCTATGGCTACACCTTC. Amino acid sequence: CSARFSFVGYGYTF.

The table lists this clonotype with a few counts. At one of its ends the junction is not consistent with the germline gene, which may arise from a read error. The J gene is TRBJ2-3, the V gene TRBV7-3; D uncertain. Germline assignment: CDR1 SGHTA and CDR2 FQGTGA. The CDR3 is 15 residues long. The CDR3 sequence: CTSSLNKASTDTQYF. CDR3 in DNA: TGTACCAGCAGCTTAAATAAGGCTAGCACAGATACGCAGTATTTT.

The chain is built from TRBV15 and TRBJ2-1; D is possibly TRBD2 (5 bases). The CDR3 is 16 amino acids. Trimming took off 0 bases at V and 2 bases at J, with 11 bases between the two ends. Germline CDR1 and CDR2: LNHNV and YYDKDF (reference sequence). CDR3 bases: TGTGCCACCAGCAGAGATTTAAGCGGCCCCTACAATGAGCAGTTCTTC. Amino acid sequence: CATSRDLSGPYNEQFF.

J is TRBJ1-2 and V is TRBV4-1; unclear D gene. The CDR3 spans 15 residues. Between the trimmed V and J ends, which lost 0 bases and 4 bases, there was a span of 12 bases. Germline V lookup: CDR1 MGHRA, CDR2 YSYEKL. The CDR3 DNA sequence: TGCGCCAGCAGCCAAGATCGGGCGACTGCCTATGGCTACACCTTC. This codes for CASSQDRATAYGYTF.

A word on this clonotype: A read error may be the cause here, since a much bigger clone is one base away. Given the absence of the conserved phenylalanine or tryptophan at the CDR3 end, a read error is likely. V gene TRBV5-5 combines with J gene TRBJ2-7; D ambiguous. CDR3 length: 16 amino acids. CDR1 and CDR2 (germline): SGHKS, YYEKEE (reference sequence). V lost 1 base, J lost 2 bases, and 16 bases lay in between. The CDR3 loop is CASSLNEAKRTYEQYI. Here the CDR3 DNA reads TGTGCCAGCAGCTTGAACGAGGCCAAGAGGACCTACGAGCAGTACATC.

This clonotype was observed a few times. The chain has TRBV3-1 and TRBJ2-7; D possibly corresponds to TRBD2 (6 bases). The germline V gene encodes CDR1 LGHDT and CDR2 YNNKEL (reference sequence). The CDR3 runs to 14 residues. V was trimmed by 7 bases and J by 6 bases, leaving 19 bases between them. The chain's CDR3 is CASTRNGAGGEQYF. DNA for the CDR3: TGTGCCAGCACCCGAAATGGGGCCGGGGGCGAGCAGTACTTC.

J is TRBJ1-5 and V is TRBV7-9; D gene unclear. The germline gives CDR1 SEHNR, CDR2 FQNEAQ (reference sequence). V dropped 1 base and J dropped 9 bases, with 7 bases sitting between them. This CDR3 has 12 amino acids. CDR3 bases: TGTGCCAGCAGCTTAGGTCCGTCGCCCCAGCATTTT. Its translation: CASSLGPSPQHF. Looking up the rest from reference TRBV7-9 and TRBJ1-5 gives the full variable domain: DTGVSQNPRHKITKRGQNVTFRCDPISEHNRLYWYRQTLGQGPEFLTYFQNEAQLEKSRLLSDRFSAERPKGSFSTLEIQRTEQGDSAMYLCASSLGPSPQHFGDGTRLSIL.

This clonotype came up a few times. This chain connects TRBV7-2 to TRBJ2-5; D perhaps matches TRBD2 (6 bases). CDR3 length: 15 residues. The ends were cut back, 2 bases at V and 4 bases at J, with 14 bases in the middle. In germline, CDR1 is SGHTA, CDR2 FQGNSA. The CDR3 sequence is CASSLTMRGGETQYF. The CDR3 nucleotides are TGTGCCAGCAGCTTAACGATGAGGGGAGGAGAGACCCAGTACTTC.

The CDR3 DNA is TGTGCCAGCAGCCCCCGGACACTTTCCTTCCAAGAGACCCAGTACTTC. Translated: CASSPRTLSFQETQYF. This chain joins TRBV6-2 or TRBV6-3 and TRBJ2-5, with D possibly matching TRBD1 (5 bases). This CDR3 is 16 amino acids long. Germline V gene lookup returns CDR1 MNHEY and CDR2 SVGEGT. Trimming took off 6 bases at V and 1 base at J, with 18 bases between the two ends.

This clonotype showed up just a few times. One base away lies a much larger clone, so this may be a sequencing read error. The chain recombines TRBV7-2 with TRBJ2-7; unclear D gene. This CDR3 contains 12 residues. The ends were cut back, 5 bases at V and 7 bases at J, with 12 bases in the middle. Germline V lookup: CDR1 SGHTA, CDR2 FQGNSA. CDR3 amino acids: CASSPAWNEQYF. In DNA form, the CDR3 reads TGTGCCAGCAGCCCCGCATGGAATGAGCAGTACTTC.

This clonotype turned up a few times. The chain has TRBV12-3 or TRBV12-4 and TRBJ2-4, with TRBD1 matching over 8 bases. The CDR3 spans 15 residues. Trimming removed 3 bases from V and 13 bases from J; junction bases left unmatched: 14. CDR3 in DNA: TGTGCCAGCAGTTTGAGTCTGCAGCAGGGGGCCAAGCAGTACTTC. Translated, it gives CASSLSLQQGAKQYF.

The chain links TRBV20-1 to TRBJ2-5; 9 bases align to TRBD2. The CDR3 covers 16 residues. The germline V gene encodes CDR1 DFQATT and CDR2 SNEGSKA (reference sequence). V lost 0 bases to trimming and J lost 11 bases; unmatched junction nucleotides: 16. CDR3 nucleotides: TGCAGTGCTAGAGACGCTCTAGCGGGGTCTGGAATGGGGCAGTACTTC. The encoded protein is CSARDALAGSGMGQYF.

As for this clonotype: One end of the junction varies from germline; a read error may be responsible. V and J are TRBV20-1 and TRBJ2-7; 7 bases agree with TRBD1. The CDR3 has 12 residues. Germline lookup yields CDR1 DFQATT and CDR2 SNEGSKA (reference sequence). Written as DNA, the CDR3 is TGCAGTGCCAGAGTGACAGGGTTCGGGCAGTACTTC. Amino acid sequence: CSARVTGFGQYF.

The V gene is TRBV7-9, the J gene TRBJ2-7, with 7 bases aligning to TRBD2. Germline assignment: CDR1 SEHNR and CDR2 FQNEAQ (reference sequence). This CDR3 is 17 amino acids long. Trimming cost V 5 bases and J 2 bases; bases outside gene matches: 15. The CDR3 DNA is TGTGCCAGCAGCCCGTTGTCGGGAACTGGGGGGGCCTACGAGCAGTACTTC. Translation gives CASSPLSGTGGAYEQYF.

V and J are TRBV27 and TRBJ1-1; no definite D call. V lost 6 bases to trimming and J lost 4 bases, with 12 bases between them. Germline V gene lookup returns CDR1 MNHEY and CDR2 SMNVEV (reference sequence). This CDR3 has 13 residues. CDR3 bases: TGTGCCAGCAGGGGAACACCTGGCACTGAAGCTTTCTTT. This sequence encodes CASRGTPGTEAFF.

This clonotype was seen repeatedly, ten times or more. The V and J genes are TRBV19 and TRBJ2-7, with D uncertain. Trimming cost V 4 bases and J 3 bases, with 10 bases left between them. The CDR3 has 13 residues. Germline CDR1 LNHDA, CDR2 SQIVND (reference sequence). DNA of the CDR3: TGTGCCAGTAGTACCGCGAACATCTACGAGCAGTACTTC. Protein: CASSTANIYEQYF. The full variable domain, in which reference TRBV19 and TRBJ2-7 provide the parts outside the CDR3, is DGGITQSPKYLFRKEGQNVTLSCEQNLNHDAMYWYRQDPGQGLRLIYYSQIVNDFQKGDIAEGYSVSREKKESFPLTVTSAQKNPTAFYLCASSTANIYEQYFGPGTRLTVT.

This clonotype was counted ten times or more. The V call is TRBV5-1, the J call TRBJ2-3; D gene uncertain. Trimming pared 8 bases from V and 0 bases from J, leaving 16 bases between. This CDR3 spans 15 amino acids. Germline V lookup: CDR1 SGHRS, CDR2 YFSETQ. The CDR3 region has the DNA TGCGCCAGTAGTTATACACCGACTAGCACAGATACGCAGTATTTT. Its protein is CASSYTPTSTDTQYF.

Details on this clonotype: One junction end disagrees with the germline gene, perhaps due to a read error. V gene TRBV24-1 combines with J gene TRBJ2-3, with 11 bases identical to TRBD2. This CDR3 has 18 residues. From germline, CDR1 is KGHDR and CDR2 SFDVKD. The CDR3 loop is CATSDTSGGRRRTDTQYF. For the CDR3, the DNA is TGCGCCACCAGTGATACTAGCGGGGGCCGTCGCCGCACAGATACGCAGTATTTT.

The CDR3 DNA is TGCAGCCTCGGGAGGGGCACAGATACGCAGTATTTT. This gives the protein CSLGRGTDTQYF. The rearrangement joins TRBV29-1 to TRBJ2-3, with 8 bases matching TRBD2. V was pared by 8 bases and J by 1 base, with 2 bases of the junction left unmatched. Germline values: CDR1 SQVTM, CDR2 ANQGSEA. The CDR3 has 12 amino acids.

Only a few counts were recorded for this clonotype. The rearrangement links TRBV2 to TRBJ2-3; no firm D call. Germline V gives CDR1 SNHLY, CDR2 FYNNEI. The CDR3 is made up of 13 amino acids. V gave up 3 bases and J gave up 2 bases, with 6 bases separating them. For the CDR3, the DNA is TGTGCCAGCAGTGAGGACCACACAGATACGCAGTATTTT. Translating it yields CASSEDHTDTQYF.

Ten or more counts support this clonotype. The V call is TRBV7-2, the J call TRBJ2-5; 9 bases are shared with TRBD2. The DNA end lines up better with TRBJ2-7; the J call may be wrong. CDR1 is SGHTA and CDR2 is FQGNSA in the germline V gene. This CDR3 spans 14 amino acids. The CDR3 bases are TGTGCCAGCAGCTTAGTACCAGCGGGAGGCGAGCAGTACTTC. It yields the protein CASSLVPAGGEQYF.